This T cell receptor (beta chain) was sequenced for a study of CD8+CD57+ T cells in acquired aplastic anemia. Whole-study context: 3.2 ug was the average amount of DNA from sorted CD4+ and CD8+ cells.

Before being chosen for sequencing, patients had shown CD8+CD57+ cell expansion by flow cytometry. Severe acquired aplastic anemia was present in every patient. Among the patients, none had received any therapy at the time of blood sampling. Profiles of TCR beta VDJ and CDR3 were generated from a genomic DNA template. One entry per CDR3 protein, called by TCRdb with MiXCR from the reads. The table includes about 98,000 distinct CDR3 sequences, about 66% detected once. Germline lookup yields CDR1 LNHDA and CDR2 SQIVND (reference sequence). The CDR3 extends over 13 amino acids. Trimming left V 9 bases short and J 0 bases short, with 10 bases between. This clonotype was seen more than once but under ten times.

The sequencing sample was made of sorted CD4+, CD8+, or CD8+CD57+ T cells (not recorded which) from PBMCs. J is TRBJ2-3 and V is TRBV19, with D tentatively TRBD1 or TRBD2 (5 bases each). The source of this sequence is a human donor with aplastic anemia. CDR3 coding DNA: TGTGCCAGCAGATGGGACAGCACAGATACGCAGTATTTT. Protein product: CASRWDSTDTQYF.